One and the same sample provided the 25 T cell receptor beta chains below, sequenced in a study of regulatory T cells in long-lasting Graves disease. Building the TCR beta libraries relied on iRepertoire HTBI primers, and CDR3 regions underwent Arm-PCR. A single record per CDR3 protein comes from TCRdb applying MiXCR to the multiplex PCR reads. The sample lists 650,000 to 850,000 distinct CDR3 sequences, about 32% occurring once. Specified time point: persistent/refractory GD, antithyroid drugs over 5 years with positive TRAb. The TCR library was made from RNA that had been extracted from PBMCs in TRIzol. The specimen was peripheral blood mononuclear cells (PBMCs), collected when the disease was refractory, from a patient treated with antithyroid drugs. These receptor sequences come from a female donor with Graves disease.

Comment on this clonotype: Lacking the conserved final phenylalanine or tryptophan, this CDR3 likely reflects a read error. The gene calls are TRBV6-2 or TRBV6-3 and TRBJ1-3, with D tentatively TRBD1 (5 bases). Trimming cost V 5 bases and J 0 bases, with 14 bases left between them. Per germline, CDR1 MNHEY and CDR2 SVGEGT. CDR3 length: 16 amino acids. CDR3 nucleotides: TGTGCCAGCAGTGCCCTGGTGGGACTCTCTGGAAACACCATATATCTT. This gives the protein CASSALVGLSGNTIYL.

Comments on this clonotype: The conserved final phenylalanine or tryptophan is absent from the CDR3, which likely points to a read error. The V call is TRBV7-2, the J call TRBJ2-7, with 9 bases aligning to TRBD2. The V and J ends lost 1 base and 4 bases, in that order; junction bases with no gene match: 5. The germline gives CDR1 SGHTA, CDR2 FQGNSA. The CDR3 sequence is 15 residues long. The CDR3 bases are TGTGCCAGCAGCTTAGGACTAGCGGTGATATACGAGCAGTACTCC. Translating gives CASSLGLAVIYEQYS.

This clonotype was counted between two and nine times. V usage is TRBV20-1 and J usage is TRBJ2-5; 16 bases are a match to TRBD2. With 3 bases clipped from V and 5 bases from J, the junction kept 9 bases outside the gene matches. The V gene's germline CDR1 is DFQATT and CDR2 SNEGSKA (reference sequence). The CDR3 spans 17 residues. The CDR3 nucleotides read TGCAGTGCTAGCTCCGGGACTAGCGGGAGGGCCATGGAGACCCAGTACTTC. This translates into CSASSGTSGRAMETQYF.

DNA of the CDR3: TGTGCCATCAGTGCCCTCCCGGGACAGGGAAGTGAAAAACTGTTTTTT. It encodes CAISALPGQGSEKLFF. The chain is built from TRBV10-3 and TRBJ1-4, with 9 bases aligning to TRBD1. With V trimmed by 4 bases and J by 7 bases, 10 bases remained unmatched. CDR1 and CDR2 from the germline V gene are ENHRY and SYGVKD. This CDR3 region has 16 residues.

The V and J genes are TRBV7-2 and TRBJ1-5; D uncertain. Germline V lookup: CDR1 SGHTA, CDR2 FQGNSA. V was pared by 1 base and J by 7 bases, with 11 bases between. This CDR3 has 14 amino acids. In nucleotides, the CDR3 is TGTGCCAGCAGCTTAGTTTCGGGTGGGCAGCCCCAGCATTTT. Translated: CASSLVSGGQPQHF.

This clonotype appeared a few times. This chain connects TRBV27 to TRBJ1-2; D gene unclear. The CDR3 is made up of 13 amino acids. Per germline, CDR1 MNHEY and CDR2 SMNVEV (reference sequence). V lost 4 bases to trimming and J lost 6 bases, with 12 bases between them. CDR3 residues: CASSSIISHGYTF. DNA of the CDR3: TGTGCCAGCAGTTCGATAATATCACATGGCTACACCTTC.

The J gene is TRBJ2-7, the V gene TRBV28; the D gene is possibly TRBD1 (6 bases). This CDR3 comprises 14 residues. Germline assignment: CDR1 MDHEN and CDR2 SYDVKM. V lost 0 bases and J 5 bases, leaving 11 bases between the germline ends. The CDR3 nucleotides are TGTGCCAGCAGTTTATGGGCAGGGGTTCACGAGCAGTACTTC. It yields the protein CASSLWAGVHEQYF.

In its sample, this clonotype was seen a few times. The J gene is TRBJ2-5, the V gene TRBV30; 11 bases are shared with TRBD2. CDR1 and CDR2 from the germline V gene are GTSNPN and SVGIG (reference sequence). The CDR3 consists of 16 residues. The V gene end was trimmed by 0 bases and the J gene end by 3 bases; junction bases not matched to a gene: 6. CDR3 protein: CAWSVGILAGEETQYF. For the CDR3, the DNA is TGTGCCTGGAGTGTCGGTATACTAGCGGGAGAAGAGACCCAGTACTTC.

This clonotype was seen many times. The rearrangement uses TRBV11-2 and TRBJ1-6; D remains unclear. Germline CDR1 is SGHAT and CDR2 is FQNNGV. The CDR3 is 13 residues long. V was cut by 2 bases and J by 6 bases, with 5 bases left in between. Written as DNA, the CDR3 is TGTGCCAGCAGCTTAAATCCTAATTCACCCCTCCACTTT. Translation: CASSLNPNSPLHF.

The CDR3 DNA is TGTGCCAGCAGCCGGTCGGGACAGGCCTATAATTCACCCCTCCACTTT. Protein product: CASSRSGQAYNSPLHF. The chain combines TRBV14 with TRBJ1-6; TRBD1 matches at 8 bases. V shed 4 bases, J shed 2 bases, and the junction held 4 bases outside the gene matches. The CDR3 consists of 16 residues. The V gene's germline CDR1 is SGHDN and CDR2 FVKESK.

The chain is built from TRBV19 and TRBJ1-5, with 9 bases identical to TRBD1. V was clipped by 5 bases and J by 9 bases; unmatched bases: 8. Germline CDR1 reads LNHDA; CDR2 reads SQIVND (reference sequence). CDR3 length equals 14 residues. The CDR3 nucleotides read TGTGCCAGTAGTGCCGTACAGGGGGCAGGGCCCCAGCATTTT. Residues: CASSAVQGAGPQHF.

This clonotype has only a few counts. V usage is TRBV9 and J usage is TRBJ1-2; D perhaps matches TRBD1 (6 bases). V shed 4 bases and J shed 4 bases, with 14 bases lying between them. The CDR3 loop spans 14 amino acids. CDR1 is SGDLS, CDR2 YYNGEE, per germline. CDR3 residues: CASSTGRVGYGYTF. In nucleotides, the CDR3 is TGTGCCAGCAGCACAGGGAGGGTAGGCTATGGCTACACCTTC.

Concerning this clonotype itself: Relative to the germline gene, one junction end is altered; a read error may explain this. The chain uses TRBV6-4 and TRBJ1-1; D not resolved. CDR3 length: 12 amino acids. Germline-derived CDR1 and CDR2 are MRHNA and SNTAGT. The CDR3, as DNA: TGTGCCAGCAGTGACTCAATCAGCGTTATAATCTTT. Protein product: CASSDSISVIIF.

This clonotype was detected only a few times. V gene TRBV12-3 or TRBV12-4 combines with J gene TRBJ1-1; 7 bases are a match to TRBD1. The CDR3 extends over 13 amino acids. J lost 4 bases, V lost 8 bases, and 7 bases had no gene match. For the CDR3, the DNA is TGTGCCAGCGGAAACACAGGGGCCACTGAAGCTTTCTTT. This encodes CASGNTGATEAFF.

The chain is built from TRBV29-1 and TRBJ2-5; a weak D match, TRBD1 (6 bases). Trimming removed 1 base at V and 0 bases at J, with 9 bases between. The CDR3 is made up of 14 amino acids. The V gene's germline CDR1 is SQVTM and CDR2 ANQGSEA. CDR3 region: CSVEATGYQETQYF. The CDR3 DNA reads as TGCAGCGTTGAAGCAACAGGGTACCAAGAGACCCAGTACTTC.

Comments on this clonotype: Compared with germline, one end of the junction differs, possibly owing to a read error. V usage is TRBV12-3 or TRBV12-4 and J usage is TRBJ1-2; D possibly corresponds to TRBD1 (6 bases). The CDR3 runs to 16 residues. The CDR3 reads CAGSSRQERANYGYTF. In DNA form, the CDR3 reads TGTGCCGGCAGCAGCCGACAGGAGAGAGCTAACTATGGCTACACCTTC.

The table lists this clonotype with many counts. The genes are TRBV30 and TRBJ1-1; D ambiguous. The CDR3 covers 12 residues. Per germline, CDR1 GTSNPN and CDR2 SVGIG (reference sequence). Trimming removed 4 bases at V and 0 bases at J, with 6 bases between. CDR3 protein: CAWNTVNTEAFF. DNA for the CDR3: TGTGCCTGGAATACAGTGAACACTGAAGCTTTCTTT.

V is TRBV15 and J is TRBJ1-1, with 8 positions matching TRBD1. The CDR3 is made up of 16 amino acids. The germline V gene encodes CDR1 LNHNV and CDR2 YYDKDF (reference sequence). J lost 0 bases, V lost 8 bases, and 11 bases had no gene match. The CDR3 is CATADRAVGMNTEAFF. CDR3 nucleotides: TGTGCCACCGCGGACAGGGCCGTCGGGATGAACACTGAAGCTTTCTTT.

There are many counts of this clonotype. J is TRBJ1-6 and V is TRBV28; 9 nucleotides align to TRBD1. The CDR3 extends over 15 amino acids. Germline lookup yields CDR1 MDHEN and CDR2 SYDVKM. J gave up 9 bases and V 2 bases, and 5 bases lay outside the gene matches. This CDR3 reads CASSLPTGGGSPLHF. In DNA form, the CDR3 reads TGTGCCAGCAGTTTACCCACAGGGGGCGGTTCACCCCTCCACTTT. The entire variable domain, with the rest obtained from reference TRBV28 and TRBJ1-6, is as follows: DVKVTQSSRYLVKRTGEKVFLECVQDMDHENMFWYRQDPGLGLRLIYFSYDVKMKEKGDIPEGYSVSREKKERFSLILESASTNQTSMYLCASSLPTGGGSPLHFGNGTRLTVT.

The sample holds many counts of this clonotype. The chain is built from TRBV11-2 and TRBJ2-7, with 7 bases identical to TRBD1. The CDR3 has 15 residues. Trimming at V came to 3 bases and at J to 1 base, leaving 6 bases not matched to a gene. The germline gives CDR1 SGHAT, CDR2 FQNNGV. The CDR3 spells CASSLLTGQSYEQYF. CDR3 in DNA: TGTGCCAGCAGCTTGCTGACAGGGCAATCCTACGAGCAGTACTTC.

In this sample, this clonotype turned up a few times. The chain uses TRBV12-3 or TRBV12-4 and TRBJ1-1, with 7 bases identical to TRBD1. V shed 9 bases, J shed 1 base, and the junction held 5 bases outside the gene matches. The CDR3 sequence is 13 residues long. For the CDR3, the DNA is TGTGCCAGTCGCTACAGGGGGAACACTGAAGCTTTCTTT. Amino acid sequence: CASRYRGNTEAFF.

The J gene is TRBJ1-5, the V gene TRBV6-1, with 8 bases lining up with TRBD1. V shed 0 bases and J 9 bases; nucleotides not matched to a gene: 7. This CDR3 contains 15 residues. Looked up from germline, CDR1 is MNHNS and CDR2 is SASEGT. The CDR3 sequence is CASSEARAGGTPQHF. CDR3 sequence (DNA): TGTGCCAGCAGTGAAGCGCGGGCAGGGGGCACGCCCCAGCATTTT.

This clonotype was observed once. The genes are TRBV5-1 and TRBJ2-6; D remains unclear. CDR3 length equals 16 residues. The germline V gene encodes CDR1 SGHRS and CDR2 YFSETQ. V dropped 0 bases and J dropped 3 bases, with 10 bases sitting between them. As DNA, the CDR3 is TGCGCCAGCAGCTTGGCCATGCAGATTGGGGCCAACGTCCTGACTTTC. Translating gives CASSLAMQIGANVLTF.

The chain has TRBV2 and TRBJ2-3; 9 bases line up with TRBD2. From germline, CDR1 is SNHLY and CDR2 FYNNEI. Unmatched junction bases numbered 10, after V lost 8 bases and J lost 4 bases. The CDR3 is 15 residues long. The CDR3 reads CASGEWGTSPDTQYF. In DNA form, the CDR3 reads TGTGCCAGCGGGGAGTGGGGGACTAGCCCAGATACGCAGTATTTT.

This clonotype has just a few counts. The chain carries TRBV19 and TRBJ1-2; D is undetermined. This CDR3 comprises 15 residues. The germline CDR1 and CDR2 sequences are LNHDA and SQIVND (reference sequence). V dropped 4 bases and J dropped 0 bases, with 12 bases sitting between them. CDR3 residues: CASSRTERPNYGYTF. CDR3 DNA: TGTGCCAGTAGTAGAACAGAGAGACCTAACTATGGCTACACCTTC.